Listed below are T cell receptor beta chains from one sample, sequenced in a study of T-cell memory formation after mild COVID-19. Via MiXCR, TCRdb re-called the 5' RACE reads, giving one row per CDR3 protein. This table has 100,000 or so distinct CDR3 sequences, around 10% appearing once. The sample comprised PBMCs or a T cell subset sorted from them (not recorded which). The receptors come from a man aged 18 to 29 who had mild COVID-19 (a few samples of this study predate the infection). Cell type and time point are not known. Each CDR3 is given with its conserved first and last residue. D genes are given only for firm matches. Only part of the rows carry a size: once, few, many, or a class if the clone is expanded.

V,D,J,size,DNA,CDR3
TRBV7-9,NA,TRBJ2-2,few,TGTGCCAGCAGCATCGTAGGGTTTGAGGACACCGGGGAGCTGTTTTTT,CASSIVGFEDTGELFF
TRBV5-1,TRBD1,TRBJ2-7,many,TGCGCCAGCAGCCGATACGGGACAGTTTCCTACGAGCAGTACTTC,CASSRYGTVSYEQYF
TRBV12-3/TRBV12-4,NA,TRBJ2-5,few,TGTGCCAGCAGTTTCCTGTCGGCAGGGGACGGAGAGACCCAGTACTTC,CASSFLSAGDGETQYF
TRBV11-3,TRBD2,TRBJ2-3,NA,TGTGCCAGCAGCTTCATCGGGGCGGGAGGAGATACGCAGTATTTT,CASSFIGAGGDTQYF
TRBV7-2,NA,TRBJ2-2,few,TGTGCCAGCACCCCCGGACGAACTGGGGAGCTGTTTTTT,CASTPGRTGELFF
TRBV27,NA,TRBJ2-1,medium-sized,TGTGCCAGCAGTCAGGGGAGTAGAGTCAATGAGCAGTTCTTC,CASSQGSRVNEQFF
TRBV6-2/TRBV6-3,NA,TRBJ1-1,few,TGTGCCAGCAGTTACGGGGCCACTGAAGCTTTCTTT,CASSYGATEAFF
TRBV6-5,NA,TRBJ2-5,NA,TGTGCCAGCACTCATCGGACGATGGGAGAGACCCAGTACTTC,CASTHRTMGETQYF
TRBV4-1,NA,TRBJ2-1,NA,TGCGCCAGCAGCCAACAGGGGTCCGCCGTCAATGAGCAGTTCTTC,CASSQQGSAVNEQFF
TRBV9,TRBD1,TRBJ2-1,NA,TGTGCCAGCAGCGGGGGACAGGGGAACAATGAGCAGTTCTTC,CASSGGQGNNEQFF
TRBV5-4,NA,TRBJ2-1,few,TGTGCCAGCAGCTTGACGGGACCGAGCAATGAGCAGTTCTTC,CASSLTGPSNEQFF
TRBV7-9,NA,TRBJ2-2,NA,TGTGCCAGCAGCTTAGCCTGGACGGCGAACACCGGGGAGCTGTTTTTT,CASSLAWTANTGELFF
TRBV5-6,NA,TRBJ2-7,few,TGTGCCAGCAACTTGGACGGCTCCTACGAGCAGTACTTC,CASNLDGSYEQYF
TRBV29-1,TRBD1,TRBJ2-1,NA,TGCAGCGTTGATCTAGGGGGCCCCAGGGGAGATGAGCAGTTCTTC,CSVDLGGPRGDEQFF
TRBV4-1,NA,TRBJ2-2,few,TGCGCCAGCAGCCAAGATCCACCCCCCATCCTCGGGGAGCTGTTTTTT,CASSQDPPPILGELFF
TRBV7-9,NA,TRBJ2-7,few,TGTGCCAGCAGCTTAAGTACGCGGTCCTACGAGCAGTACTTC,CASSLSTRSYEQYF
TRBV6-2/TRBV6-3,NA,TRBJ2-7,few,TGTGCCAGCAGTTACTCGAGTCCCCCGAGCTCCTACGAGCAGTACTTC,CASSYSSPPSSYEQYF
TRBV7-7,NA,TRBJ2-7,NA,TGTGCCAGCAGCTTAGAACAGGGAGGGAGCGAGCAGTACTTC,CASSLEQGGSEQYF
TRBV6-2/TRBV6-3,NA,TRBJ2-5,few,TGTGCCAGCACCGCTTCGGCGGGACTTTGGGCCCAGTACTTC,CASTASAGLWAQYF
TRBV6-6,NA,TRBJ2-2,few,TGTGCCAGCTCTGCGGGGCTTACCGCGAACACCGGGGAGCTGTTTTTT,CASSAGLTANTGELFF
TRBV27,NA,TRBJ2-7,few,TGTGCCAGCAGTTGGTCCGGTTCCTACGAGCAGTACTTC,CASSWSGSYEQYF
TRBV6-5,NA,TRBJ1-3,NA,TGTGCCAGCAGTCAACTGGGGGGCCTCTCTGGAAACACCATATATTTT,CASSQLGGLSGNTIYF
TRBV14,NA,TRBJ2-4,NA,TGTGCCAGCAGCCAAAGACCAGGGAATCCCAAAAACATTCAGTACTTC,CASSQRPGNPKNIQYF
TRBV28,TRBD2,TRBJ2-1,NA,TGTGCCAGCAGTCCCGCTTACTTCAAGAGCGGGGCCTACAATGAGCAGTTCTTC,CASSPAYFKSGAYNEQFF
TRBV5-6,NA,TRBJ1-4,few,TGTGCCAGCAGTAGGAATGAAAAACTGTTTTTT,CASSRNEKLFF
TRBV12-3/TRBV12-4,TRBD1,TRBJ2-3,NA,TGTGCCAGCAGTCCGCGGACAGGGATTTTGAGGGCCACAGATACGCAGTATTTT,CASSPRTGILRATDTQYF
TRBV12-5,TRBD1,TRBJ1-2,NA,TGTGCTAGTGGTCTACAGGGGCCCTTGTATGGCTACACCTTC,CASGLQGPLYGYTF
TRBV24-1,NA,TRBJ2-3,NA,TGTGCCACCAGTGATCCCTACGCGGGGATTGGAGATACGCAGTATTTT,CATSDPYAGIGDTQYF
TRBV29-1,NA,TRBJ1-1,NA,TGCAACGTTGGGCTGACAGATACGAACACTGAAGCTTTCTTT,CNVGLTDTNTEAFF
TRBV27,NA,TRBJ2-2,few,TGTGCCAGCAGTTTAACAGGGAGCGGCACCGGGGAGCTGTTTTTT,CASSLTGSGTGELFF
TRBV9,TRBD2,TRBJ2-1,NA,TGTGCCAGCAGCGTTTTTATCGGCGGGGGGGCCGGGATTGAGCAGTTCTTC,CASSVFIGGGAGIEQFF
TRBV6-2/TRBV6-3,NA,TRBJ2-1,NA,TGTGCCAGCAGTCCCCTTACATCGATTTTGATGGGTGAGCAGTTCTTC,CASSPLTSILMGEQFF
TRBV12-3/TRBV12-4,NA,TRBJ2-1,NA,TGTGCCAGCAGTTTGGTGGGGTTCGGCTCGCTCGAAGGCCACAACAATGAGCAGTTCTTC,CASSLVGFGSLEGHNNEQFF
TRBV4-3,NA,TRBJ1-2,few,TGCGCCAGCAGCCCCCAGGGGCAGGAGGATCCTATCGGCTACACCTTC,CASSPQGQEDPIGYTF
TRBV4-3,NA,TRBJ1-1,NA,TGCGCCAGCAGCCAAGGGGCCAGGCTGAACACTGAAGCTTTCTTT,CASSQGARLNTEAFF
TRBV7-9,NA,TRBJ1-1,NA,TGTGCCAGCTCCCCGGGTAGGACTGAAGCTTTCTTT,CASSPGRTEAFF
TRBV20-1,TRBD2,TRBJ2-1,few,TGCAGTGCTAAAGCGGGGGACCGGAATGAGCAGTTCTTC,CSAKAGDRNEQFF
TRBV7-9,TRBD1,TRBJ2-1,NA,TGTGCCAGCAGCAAGTTACAGGGGAACAATGAGCAGTTCTTC,CASSKLQGNNEQFF
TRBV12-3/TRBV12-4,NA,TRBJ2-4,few,TGTGCCAGCAGTTTAGGGCAGAAAAACATTCAGTACTTC,CASSLGQKNIQYF
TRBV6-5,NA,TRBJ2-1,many,TGTGCCAGCAGCACTAGCTCCTACAATGAGCAGTTCTTC,CASSTSSYNEQFF
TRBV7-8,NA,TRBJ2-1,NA,TGTGCCAGCAGCCCTTGGACCAATGAGCAGTTCTTC,CASSPWTNEQFF
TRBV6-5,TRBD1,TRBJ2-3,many,TGTGCCAGCAGTACGCGGACAGGACCCCTTAGCACAGATACGCAGTATTTT,CASSTRTGPLSTDTQYF
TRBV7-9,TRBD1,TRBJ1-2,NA,TGTGCCAGCAGCTTCGGGACAGGGGTTTATGGCTACACCTTC,CASSFGTGVYGYTF
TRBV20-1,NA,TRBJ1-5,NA,TGCAGTGCTAGAGTAAGGACGCAATCTGGGGGGAATCAGCCCCAGCATTTT,CSARVRTQSGGNQPQHF
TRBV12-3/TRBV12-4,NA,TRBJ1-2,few,TGTGCCAGCAGTTTCGGGGGAAGGGGCGACTATGGCTACACCTTC,CASSFGGRGDYGYTF
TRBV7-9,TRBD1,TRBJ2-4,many,TGTGCCAGCAGCTCGACAGGGAATTCCAAAAACATTCAGTACTTC,CASSSTGNSKNIQYF
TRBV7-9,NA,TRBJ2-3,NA,TGTGCCAGCAGCATCCTGGGTGGCACGCAGTATTTT,CASSILGGTQYF
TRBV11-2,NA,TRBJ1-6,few,TGTGCCAGCAGCCTAGCCGGGGGCCGGAGGAATTCACCCCTCCACTTT,CASSLAGGRRNSPLHF
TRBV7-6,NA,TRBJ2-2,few,TGTGCCAGCAGCGAAGACGTACAGGGGAACACCGGGGAGCTGTTTTTT,CASSEDVQGNTGELFF
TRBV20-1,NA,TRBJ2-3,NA,TGCAGTGCTTGGCCCCGAGCGGACACAGATACGCAGTATTTT,CSAWPRADTDTQYF
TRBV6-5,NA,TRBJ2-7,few,TGTGCCAGCAGTTTTCCCGGGACGACCTACGAGCAGTACTTC,CASSFPGTTYEQYF
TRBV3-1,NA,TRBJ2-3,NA,TGTGCCAGCAGCCGGGGGGGCACAGGTAATACGCAGTATTTT,CASSRGGTGNTQYF
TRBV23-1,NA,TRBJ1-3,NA,TGCGCCAGCAGTACGGGATTGCCGGTCGATGCTGGAAACACCATATATTTT,CASSTGLPVDAGNTIYF
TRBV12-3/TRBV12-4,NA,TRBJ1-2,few,TGTGCCAGCAGTTTTGGCACAGGTGGCTACACCTTC,CASSFGTGGYTF